Listed here are 3 T cell receptor beta chains from one sample, sequenced in a study of blood T cell repertoires in COVID-19. TCRdb's table, derived via immunoSEQ multiplex PCR, lists solely in-frame clones and lacks some. Of hundreds of thousands of clones in the sample, more than 70% were seen once. The sample consisted of peripheral blood. These receptors all stem from a woman in her 70s with COVID-19, enrolled during active disease.

The gene calls are TRBV24-1 and TRBJ2-5, with 10 positions matching TRBD1. V was pared by 2 bases and J by 5 bases, with 4 bases of the junction left unmatched. The CDR3 is made up of 15 amino acids. From germline, CDR1 is KGHDR and CDR2 SFDVKD. CDR3 in amino acids: CATSDSTGGPETQYF. As DNA, the CDR3 is TGTGCCACCAGTGATTCGACAGGGGGCCCTGAGACCCAGTACTTC.

The chain couples TRBV10-1 to TRBJ2-1; perhaps TRBD2 as D (5 bases). Germline CDR1 WNHNN, CDR2 SYGVQD (reference sequence). CDR3 length: 14 residues. The V gene lost 3 bases and the J gene lost 6 bases, with 12 bases spanning the gap. The CDR3 DNA follows: TGCGCCAGCAGTGAATATTCGGGGAGCAATGAGCAGTTCTTC. Amino acids: CASSEYSGSNEQFF.

The rearrangement links TRBV12-5 to TRBJ2-5; maybe TRBD1 (6 bases). CDR1 and CDR2 from the germline V gene are LGHNT and FRNRAP. The V gene lost 1 base and the J gene lost 5 bases, with 11 bases spanning the gap. The CDR3 has 14 residues. CDR3 nucleotide sequence: TGTGCTAGTGGTTTGGACAGGGCCGGGGAGACCCAGTACTTC. Translation gives CASGLDRAGETQYF.